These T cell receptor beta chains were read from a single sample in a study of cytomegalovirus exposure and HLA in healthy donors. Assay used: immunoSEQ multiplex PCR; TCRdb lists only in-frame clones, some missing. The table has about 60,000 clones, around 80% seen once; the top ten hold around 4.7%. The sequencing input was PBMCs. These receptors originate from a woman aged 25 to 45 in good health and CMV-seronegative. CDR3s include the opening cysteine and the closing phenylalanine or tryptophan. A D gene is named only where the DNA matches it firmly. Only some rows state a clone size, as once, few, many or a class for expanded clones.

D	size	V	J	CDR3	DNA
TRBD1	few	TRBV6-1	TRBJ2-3	CASSEGTGGTDTQYF	TGTGCCAGCAGTGAAGGGACAGGGGGCACAGATACGCAGTATTTT
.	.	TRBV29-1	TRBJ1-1	CSVHLGAGGVAFF	TGCAGCGTTCACCTCGGGGCGGGGGGCGTCGCTTTCTTT
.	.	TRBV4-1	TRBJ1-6	CASSQLAGGAYNSPLHF	TGCGCCAGCAGCCAATTGGCCGGCGGCGCCTATAATTCACCCCTCCACTTT
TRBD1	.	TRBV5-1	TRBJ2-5	CASSWGTGGETQYF	TGCGCCAGCAGCTGGGGGACAGGGGGCGAGACCCAGTACTTC
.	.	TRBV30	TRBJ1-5	CAWSVERYNQPQHF	TGTGCCTGGAGTGTAGAGCGTTACAATCAGCCCCAGCATTTT
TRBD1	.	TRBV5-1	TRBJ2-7	CASSSGQISSYEQYF	TGCGCCAGCAGCTCGGGACAGATCAGCTCCTACGAGCAGTACTTC
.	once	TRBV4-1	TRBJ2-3	CASSQDGGPDTQYF	TGCGCCAGCAGCCAAGATGGTGGGCCAGATACGCAGTATTTT
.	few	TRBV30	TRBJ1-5	CAWSPRYAANSNQPQHF	TGTGCCTGGAGTCCGAGGTATGCGGCGAATAGCAATCAGCCCCAGCATTTT
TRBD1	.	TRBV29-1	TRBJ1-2	CSVGTGTDYGYTF	TGCAGCGTGGGGACAGGGACAGACTATGGCTACACCTTC
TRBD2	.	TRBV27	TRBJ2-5	CASSSLAGFRETQYF	TGTGCCAGCAGTTCGCTAGCGGGGTTTCGGGAGACCCAGTACTTC
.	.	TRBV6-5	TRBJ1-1	CASTIQARGTEAFF	TGTGCCAGCACAATACAGGCAAGGGGGACTGAAGCTTTCTTT
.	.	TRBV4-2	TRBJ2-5	CASSQDGRDQETQYF	TGTGCCAGCAGCCAAGATGGGCGGGACCAAGAGACCCAGTACTTC
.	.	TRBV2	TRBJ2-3	CASSGRLAGTDTQYF	TGTGCCAGCAGTGGACGGCTAGCAGGCACAGATACGCAGTATTTT
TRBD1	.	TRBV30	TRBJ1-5	CACGAQGLEQPQHF	TGTGCCTGTGGGGCACAGGGGTTAGAGCAGCCCCAGCATTTT
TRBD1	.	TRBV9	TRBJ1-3	CASSVGSDRGGNTIYF	TGTGCCAGCAGCGTAGGGAGCGACAGGGGGGGAAACACCATATATTTT
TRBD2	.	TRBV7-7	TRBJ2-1	CASSAGTISYNEQFF	TGTGCTAGCAGCGCCGGGACTATAAGCTACAATGAGCAGTTCTTC
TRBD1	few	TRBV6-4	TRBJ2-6	CASSDPRTGGVPGANVLTF	TGTGCCAGCAGTGACCCCAGGACAGGGGGGGTACCTGGGGCCAACGTCCTGACTTTC
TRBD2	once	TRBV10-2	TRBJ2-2	CASSSTSGGELFF	TGCGCCAGCAGCTCGACTAGCGGCGGGGAGCTGTTTTTT
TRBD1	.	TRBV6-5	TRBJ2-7	CAGETGGPHEQYF	TGTGCCGGGGAGACAGGGGGCCCTCACGAGCAGTACTTC
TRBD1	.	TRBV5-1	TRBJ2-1	CASSLLQGTGNEQFF	TGCGCCAGCAGCTTGCTACAGGGGACGGGAAATGAGCAGTTCTTC
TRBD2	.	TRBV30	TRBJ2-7	CAWSTTSGTEQYF	TGTGCCTGGAGCACGACTAGCGGGACGGAGCAGTACTTC
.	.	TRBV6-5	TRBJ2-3	CASSFTYRNTDTQYF	TGTGCCAGCAGCTTCACCTACAGAAACACAGATACGCAGTATTTT
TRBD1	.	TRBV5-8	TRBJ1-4	CASSWGQGTTNEKLFF	TGTGCCAGCAGCTGGGGACAGGGTACCACTAATGAAAAACTGTTTTTT
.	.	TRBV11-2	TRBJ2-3	CASSFITNVDTQYF	TGTGCCAGCAGCTTCATAACTAATGTAGATACGCAGTATTTT
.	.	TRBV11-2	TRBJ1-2	CASSSGVYGYTF	TGTGCCAGCAGCTCCGGAGTCTATGGCTACACCTTC
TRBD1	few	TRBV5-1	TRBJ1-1	CASNSRQGGPEAFF	TGCGCCAGCAACTCCCGACAGGGGGGACCTGAAGCTTTCTTT
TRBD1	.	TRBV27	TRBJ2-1	CARQGQVDNEQFF	TGTGCCCGACAGGGACAGGTTGACAATGAGCAGTTCTTC
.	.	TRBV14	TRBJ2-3	CASSPFPSDTQYF	TGTGCCAGCAGCCCTTTCCCTTCAGATACGCAGTATTTT
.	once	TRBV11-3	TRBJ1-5	CASSLGGPNQPQHF	TGTGCCAGCAGCTTAGGAGGTCCTAATCAGCCCCAGCATTTT
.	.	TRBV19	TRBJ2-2	CASRVSGTGELFF	TGTGCCAGTAGAGTGAGCGGCACCGGGGAGCTGTTTTTT
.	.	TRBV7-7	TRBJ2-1	CASSLAGGNEQFF	TGTGCCAGCAGCTTAGCGGGGGGCAATGAGCAGTTCTTC
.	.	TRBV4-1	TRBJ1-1	CASSPRATTGPNTEAFF	TGCGCCAGCAGCCCACGAGCAACGACAGGCCCGAACACTGAAGCTTTCTTT
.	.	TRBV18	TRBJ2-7	CASSPPQTPYEQYF	TGTGCCAGCTCACCACCGCAGACTCCCTACGAGCAGTACTTC
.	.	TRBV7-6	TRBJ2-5	CASSLSRSLGETQYF	TGTGCCAGCAGCCTCTCGCGGAGCTTGGGAGAGACCCAGTACTTC
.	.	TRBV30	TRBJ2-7	CAWSVLNLYEQYF	TGTGCCTGGAGTGTACTGAATTTATACGAGCAGTACTTC
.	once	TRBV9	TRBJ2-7	CASSVSGQAYEQYF	TGTGCCAGCAGCGTATCCGGACAAGCCTACGAGCAGTACTTC
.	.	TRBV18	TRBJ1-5	CASSPGQTNQPQHF	TGTGCCAGCTCACCAGGACAGACCAATCAGCCCCAGCATTTT